This TCR beta chain appears in the sequencing data of a study of shared clonotypes between healthy human individuals. This clone appeared many times. Its cognate antigen is unknown. Study observations and caveats: Rarefaction gave evidence that sorted-subset sequencing remained incomplete despite large depth.

A deep-level run was used for the assay. For every subset, genomic DNA was evenly distributed across several immunoSEQ plates. Using immunoSEQ multiplex PCR, the repertoire was profiled, and TCRdb retains in-frame clones only, with some absent. Altogether about 1.1 million clones are present, about 72% being singletons, with the ten largest covering approximately 0.95%. The TCR originated in a man aged 18 to 30 in good health. Some clones in this sample may be carry-over from other donors' samples. Sequenced material: memory CD4+ T cells from PBMCs. Subset noted: CD45RA-negative fraction.

Here the CDR3 reads CASSFGGTGWQETQYF. The DNA for the CDR3 is TGTGCCAGCAGCTTCGGGGGGACAGGGTGGCAAGAGACCCAGTACTTC. The chain employs TRBV7-2 and TRBJ2-5, with 9 bases identical to TRBD1. The CDR3 contains 16 residues. CDR1 is SGHTA and CDR2 is FQGNSA in the germline V gene. V trimming: 3 bases; J trimming: 2 bases; junction bases outside the gene matches: 7.